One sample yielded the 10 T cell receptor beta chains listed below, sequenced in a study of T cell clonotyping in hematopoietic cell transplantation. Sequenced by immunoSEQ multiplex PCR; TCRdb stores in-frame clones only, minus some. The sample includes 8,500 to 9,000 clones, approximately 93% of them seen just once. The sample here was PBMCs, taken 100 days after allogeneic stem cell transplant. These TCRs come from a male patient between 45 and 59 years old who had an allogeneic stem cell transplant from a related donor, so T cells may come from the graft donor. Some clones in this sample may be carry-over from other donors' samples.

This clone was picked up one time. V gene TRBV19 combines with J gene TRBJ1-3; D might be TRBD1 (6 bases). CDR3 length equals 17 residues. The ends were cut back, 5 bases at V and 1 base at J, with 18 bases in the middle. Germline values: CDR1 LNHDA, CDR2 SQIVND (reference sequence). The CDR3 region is CASSSPGTFYSGNTIYF. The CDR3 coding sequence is TGTGCCAGTAGTTCACCCGGGACATTCTATTCTGGAAACACCATATATTTT.

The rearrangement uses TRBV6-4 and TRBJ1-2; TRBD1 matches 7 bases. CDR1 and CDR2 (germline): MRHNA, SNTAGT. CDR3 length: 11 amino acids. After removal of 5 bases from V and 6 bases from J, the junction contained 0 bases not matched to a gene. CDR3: CASSQGDGYTF. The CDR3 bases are TGTGCCAGCAGTCAGGGGGATGGCTACACCTTC.

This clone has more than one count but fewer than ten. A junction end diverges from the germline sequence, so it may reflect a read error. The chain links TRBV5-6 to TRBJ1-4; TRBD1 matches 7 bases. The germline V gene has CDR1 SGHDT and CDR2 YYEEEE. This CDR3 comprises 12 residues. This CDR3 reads CASSLGQLKLFF. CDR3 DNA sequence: TGTGCCAGCAGTTTGGGACAGTTAAAACTGTTTTTT.

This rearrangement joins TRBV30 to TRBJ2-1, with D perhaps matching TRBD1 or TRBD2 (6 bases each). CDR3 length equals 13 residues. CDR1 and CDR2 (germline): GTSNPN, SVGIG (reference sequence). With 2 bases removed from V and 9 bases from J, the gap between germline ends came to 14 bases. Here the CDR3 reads CAWSPIGGGEQFF. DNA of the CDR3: TGTGCCTGGAGTCCCATAGGGGGAGGTGAGCAGTTCTTC.

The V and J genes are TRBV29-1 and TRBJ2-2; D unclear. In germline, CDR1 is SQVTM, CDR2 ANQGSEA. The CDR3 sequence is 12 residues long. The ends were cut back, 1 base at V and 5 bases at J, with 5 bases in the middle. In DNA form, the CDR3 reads TGCAGCGTTGAAGGACCAACCGGGGAGCTGTTTTTT. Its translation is CSVEGPTGELFF.

The CDR3 region is CASGTGSSYNEQFF. CDR3 nucleotide sequence: TGTGCCAGCGGTACAGGGAGCTCCTACAATGAGCAGTTCTTC. The rearrangement joins TRBV2 to TRBJ2-1, with a weak D call TRBD1 (6 bases). Per germline, CDR1 SNHLY and CDR2 FYNNEI. The CDR3 loop spans 14 amino acids. V was clipped by 8 bases and J by 0 bases, with 11 bases between them.

CDR3 nucleotide sequence: TGTGCCAGTGGGAGCTGGGGGAACAATGAGCAGTTCTTC. Its translation: CASGSWGNNEQFF. This chain connects TRBV19 to TRBJ2-1; either TRBD1 or TRBD2 may fit D (5 bases each). Per the germline V gene, CDR1 is LNHDA and CDR2 is SQIVND (reference sequence). Trimming cost V 8 bases and J 5 bases, with 13 bases left between them. This CDR3 comprises 13 residues.

CDR3 region: CASSPPRSGRASYEQYF. The CDR3 DNA reads as TGTGCCAGCAGTCCCCCCCGTAGTGGGAGGGCCTCCTACGAGCAGTACTTC. The chain couples TRBV28 to TRBJ2-7; 7 positions match TRBD2. CDR1 is MDHEN, CDR2 SYDVKM, per germline. The CDR3 is 17 amino acids. V was clipped by 5 bases and J by 0 bases; unmatched bases: 13.

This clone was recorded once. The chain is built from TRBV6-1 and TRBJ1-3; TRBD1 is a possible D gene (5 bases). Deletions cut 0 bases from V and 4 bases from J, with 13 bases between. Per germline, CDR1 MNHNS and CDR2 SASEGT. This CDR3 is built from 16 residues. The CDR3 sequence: CASSEAGGARGNTIYF. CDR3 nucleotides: TGTGCCAGCAGTGAAGCCGGAGGGGCGAGGGGAAACACCATATATTTT.

CDR3 DNA sequence: TGTGCCAGCAGTGAGGTAGGGGGCGGCCAGCCCCAGCATTTT. It specifies CASSEVGGGQPQHF. The V gene is TRBV2, the J gene TRBJ1-5, with 7 bases identical to TRBD1. CDR1 and CDR2 from the germline V gene are SNHLY and FYNNEI. V shed 3 bases, J shed 7 bases, and the junction held 6 bases outside the gene matches. CDR3 length: 14 amino acids.